Given below is one TCR beta chain in context. Its antigen is not identified. TCRdb independently ran MiXCR on the 5' RACE reads; one entry per CDR3 protein. In the table there are roughly 700,000 distinct CDR3 sequences, 15% to 20% of which are singletons. The sample is drawn from a study of CD8 T cells in ankylosing spondylitis. Study-wide results and limits: Disease-linked clones displayed a CD8+ phenotype and appeared relatively rarely in peripheral blood. A TCR beta motif of under ten highly homologous variants appeared characteristic of ankylosing spondylitis blood. From matched ankylosing spondylitis synovial fluid, disease-linked clones were reportedly recovered at significantly enriched levels.

The TCR was taken from a male donor with ankylosing spondylitis. The sample taken for sequencing was blood, either unsorted or a sorted T cell fraction (not recorded which).

The CDR3, as DNA: TGCGCCAGCCTCACTGGACTAGGGGACAATGAGCAGTTCTTC. Translating gives CASLTGLGDNEQFF. The chain couples TRBV5-1 to TRBJ2-1; 7 bases match TRBD2. This CDR3 spans 14 amino acids. Looked up from germline, CDR1 is SGHRS and CDR2 is YFSETQ. V lost 7 bases to trimming and J lost 5 bases; unmatched junction nucleotides: 9.